This TCR beta chain appears in the sequencing data of a study of cytomegalovirus exposure and HLA in healthy donors (TCRdb year 2017). For context, the study as a whole: According to an earlier analysis of a few hundred of the donors, 200 million or so T cells yielded some 110 million unique TCR beta sequences and 276 Gb of sequence data. Class I and class II HLA loci were covered by the typing at four-digit resolution. Genome-wide SNP genotypes for about three fifths of the roughly 670 donors were used in a later genetic analysis, which treated that subset as a discovery cohort. Of the 300 to 450 genotyped donors, roughly 80% were placed in the genetic ancestry cluster associated with self-reported Caucasian donors. Donor age, sex, ethnicity and CMV serostatus were compiled alongside the repertoire data. Using immunosequencing, the study profiled T cell repertoires from about 650 subjects and related those repertoires to cytomegalovirus serostatus. To study patterns of TCR occurrence, a later analysis re-analyzed previously published TCR beta repertoires from around 670 donors and added high-resolution HLA genotyping. Along with the 666-subject first cohort, a separate validation cohort of 120 different subjects was used. All discovery cohort repertoires had been generated using a single sequencing platform. Several DR-DQ haplotypes were treated as single units for association and clustering because of strong linkage in the cohort. Roughly 300 gigabases of sequencing data and roughly 90 million unique TCR sequences were included in an early release covering about 700 HLA-typed donors. The study aimed to test whether signatures of past pathogen exposure could be identified by cataloging public T cell receptors. On average, approximately 250,000 unique TCR beta nucleotide sequences were sequenced per donor among a few hundred genotyped donors of the cohort, with 15% to 20% of those sequences being non-productive. Rather than drawing on any new phenotypic data, the later analysis identified candidate immune exposures from TCR beta sequences and the way those sequences occurred across donors. To decide whether each TCR beta V gene segment behaved as functional or pseudogenic, an earlier analysis of fewer than 750 of the donors relied on high-throughput TCR beta sequencing. High-throughput TCR immunosequencing, statistical association of individual TCRs with disease status, and machine learning were combined to predict cytomegalovirus infection status. The number of typed donors differed by locus: about 620-640 for A, B, C, DRB1 and DQB1; 522 for DQA1; roughly 600 for DPA1; and roughly 450 for DPB1. Results and caveats for the whole study, not just this receptor: The only immune exposure information available for the cohort was CMV serostatus. According to a later genetic analysis, donors in an Asian-associated ancestry cluster had fewer N-insertions in productive TCRs than the approximately 670-donor mean. A later analysis associated 17,000 or so TCR beta sequences with specific HLA alleles at a false discovery rate of 0.05. According to a later analysis, most CMV-associated TCR beta chains appeared to be HLA-restricted, and the HLA associations seemed to be driven largely by CMV exposure. A total of roughly 160 TCR beta chains were listed by the study as associated with cytomegalovirus. The presence/absence analyses assumed that sequencing depth was roughly uniform across donors, and that assumption may not be true. Most TCR sequences were seen in very few donors, while some public TCRs were found in many individuals. In vitro tests confirmed that three of the cytomegalovirus-associated TCR beta chains recognize cytomegalovirus antigens. Because HLA typing was missing for some donors at each locus, association tests included only the typed subset. The cohort was sequenced for TCR beta chains only, and without alpha or paired-chain data the features that could be detected were limited. According to the authors, the approach could potentially be generalized to other disease states and immunological phenotypes. A group of highly shared sequence variants was considered likely to be a technical artifact of the sequencing pipeline. Assigning TCR associations to individual alleles was difficult when HLA alleles, especially DR and DQ, strongly co-occurred. About 15 rarely observed V segments, including chromosome 9 orphons, were excluded from the earlier analysis of some 590 of the donors because counts were too low. Linkage disequilibrium might explain the correlated functional status among segregating V segments, but an unknown experimental factor could not be ruled out. Because the 87-base-pair reads could not distinguish some IMGT-functional V segments, including TRBV6-2 and TRBV6-3, those segments were excluded. Compared with equally common non-associated chains, HLA-associated TCR beta chains in a later analysis were more clonally expanded and had lower generation probabilities. A later analysis found that TCR association rates varied across HLA loci, with DRB1 alleles showing the most associated TCRs and HLA-C alleles the fewest. Broadly in line with IMGT annotations, most TCR beta V segments showed up in productive rearrangements about 90% or about 30% of the time in an earlier analysis of 587 of the donors. A further reported finding was that TCR beta sequences accurately predicted the HLA-A and HLA-B alleles for most subjects in the first cohort. A later analysis reported that several top co-occurrence clusters appeared linked to parvovirus B19, influenza, CMV and Epstein-Barr virus. In both the original and validation cohorts, the classifier was reported to diagnose cytomegalovirus status with high specificity and sensitivity. In a later genetic analysis, a missense DCLRE1C variant was associated with V-gene and J-gene trimming of TCR beta chains, and the association was replicated in an independent cohort.

The sample holds one count of this clone. Its antigen has not been determined. There are no base qualities to consult, and no much larger clone falls within one base. The library was made by the immunoSEQ multiplex PCR assay. A mixture of 60 forward primers for TCR Vbeta segments and 13 reverse primers for TCR Jbeta segments was used in the multiplex PCR. The CDR3 region of rearranged TCR beta genes was amplified from genomic DNA with a multiplex PCR assay. The Illumina HiSeq System was used to sequence the amplified TCR beta libraries as 87-base-pair reads. On the study's bioinformatics: A later analysis tallied 75 million to 95 million unique TCR beta chains across the 666 repertoires, and approximately 9.9 million of those chains were shared by two or more donors. Raw reads were error-corrected and collapsed into unique sequences by a nearest-neighbor algorithm in which closely related sequences were merged to remove PCR and sequencing errors. To assign V, D and J gene segments, CDR3 sequences were aligned to IMGT reference sequences. Each retained sequence needed at least a six-nucleotide match to both a V gene segment and a J gene segment. A rearrangement was called productive if the CDR3 had no stop codons and remained in frame with V and J, and every other rearrangement was called non-productive. CDR3 was defined according to IMGT convention as the region running from the second conserved V-encoded cysteine to the conserved J-encoded phenylalanine. Sequences without an unambiguous match to a single V gene segment were excluded from the earlier analysis of 450 to 650 of the donors. An earlier analysis of about 590 of the donors classified V segments as functional when productive rearrangements were above 56.7% and as segregating when the standard deviation between donors was above 5%. A statistical classification framework was built to diagnose cytomegalovirus status from the catalog of TCR beta chain sequences. V and J gene assignment, in a later analysis, came from comparing TCR nucleotide sequences with IMGT/GENE-DB human TR gene sequences. In a later analysis, CDR3 sequences and most-parsimonious VDJ recombination scenarios were assigned using the TCRdist pipeline. In a later analysis, every TCR beta chain was defined by the combination of its CDR3 amino acid sequence and its V-gene family, and reads without a unique V-gene family were dropped. A later analysis removed several hundred highly shared, low-generation-probability nucleotide sequences to deal with suspected cross-contamination and a sequencing artifact. A later analysis calculated a clonal expansion index for each public chain from normalized within-repertoire ranks of inferred template counts. A later analysis computed generation probabilities with a VDJ recombination model fitted to out-of-frame rearrangements, and checked the results against IGoR. In a later analysis, hypergeometric tests were used to score TCR-TCR, TCR-HLA and TCR-CMV co-occurrence, with a repertoire-size bias correction applied to TCR pairs. To estimate false discovery rates, a later analysis permuted the HLA or CMV assignments 20 times. In a later analysis, co-occurring TCRs were grouped using DBSCAN, and TCRdist sequence similarity was added for clustering within HLA-allele-positive subsets. Co-occurrence clustering excluded repertoires with fewer than 30,000 or more than 120,000 public chains, plus five with anomalous nucleotide sharing. Here the immuneACCESS table is served through TCRdb, limited to in-frame sequences with V and J called. Missing clones are a known gap in these copies; in checked studies unresolved V genes cover under half, and the rest lacks a known reason. Clone size and V and J calls were adopted from that table, with D and trimming inferred from the DNA. Within this sample are about 130,000 clones, with 80% of them counted one time only. In total, the top ten clones hold over 2% of the sample.

In total, roughly 670 healthy bone marrow donors made up the cohort. Cohort members were all nominally healthy when sampled, although unrecorded immune exposures were likely present. The donor tested CMV seronegative, placing the donor among the 352 seronegative members of the cohort. A peripheral blood sample was provided by each donor, and peripheral blood mononuclear cells were used for TCR beta sequencing. Genomic DNA was extracted from the blood cell samples with the Qiagen DNeasy Blood Extraction Kit. The trim is 3 bases for V and 5 bases for J, with a gap of 11 bases between the germline ends. Inclusive of the bounding cysteine and phenylalanine, the CDR3 is 13 residues long. Only the CDR3 part of the read is kept: 39 bases, read in frame from the first base. Sequences MNHNS (CDR1) and SASEGT (CDR2) are obtained from the germline V gene.

The origin of this receptor is a man aged 25-40 years in good health and CMV-seronegative. The sequence joins TRBV6-1 to TRBJ2-7; TRBD1 might be the D gene, on 5 matching bases. Material for sequencing was PBMCs. The CDR3 protein: CASSDVWGNEQYF. The DNA sequence reads TGTGCCAGCAGTGACGTTTGGGGCAACGAGCAGTACTTC.